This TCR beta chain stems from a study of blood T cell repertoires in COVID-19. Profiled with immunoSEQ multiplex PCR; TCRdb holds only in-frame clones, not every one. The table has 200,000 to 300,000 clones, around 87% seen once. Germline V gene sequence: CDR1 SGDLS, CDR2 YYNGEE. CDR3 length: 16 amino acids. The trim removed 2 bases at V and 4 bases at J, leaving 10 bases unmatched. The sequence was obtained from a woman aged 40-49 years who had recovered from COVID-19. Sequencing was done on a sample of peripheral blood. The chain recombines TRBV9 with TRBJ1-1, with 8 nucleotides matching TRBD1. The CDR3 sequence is CASSVQGAEWGTEAFF. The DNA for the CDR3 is TGTGCCAGCAGCGTCCAGGGGGCGGAATGGGGCACTGAAGCTTTCTTT.